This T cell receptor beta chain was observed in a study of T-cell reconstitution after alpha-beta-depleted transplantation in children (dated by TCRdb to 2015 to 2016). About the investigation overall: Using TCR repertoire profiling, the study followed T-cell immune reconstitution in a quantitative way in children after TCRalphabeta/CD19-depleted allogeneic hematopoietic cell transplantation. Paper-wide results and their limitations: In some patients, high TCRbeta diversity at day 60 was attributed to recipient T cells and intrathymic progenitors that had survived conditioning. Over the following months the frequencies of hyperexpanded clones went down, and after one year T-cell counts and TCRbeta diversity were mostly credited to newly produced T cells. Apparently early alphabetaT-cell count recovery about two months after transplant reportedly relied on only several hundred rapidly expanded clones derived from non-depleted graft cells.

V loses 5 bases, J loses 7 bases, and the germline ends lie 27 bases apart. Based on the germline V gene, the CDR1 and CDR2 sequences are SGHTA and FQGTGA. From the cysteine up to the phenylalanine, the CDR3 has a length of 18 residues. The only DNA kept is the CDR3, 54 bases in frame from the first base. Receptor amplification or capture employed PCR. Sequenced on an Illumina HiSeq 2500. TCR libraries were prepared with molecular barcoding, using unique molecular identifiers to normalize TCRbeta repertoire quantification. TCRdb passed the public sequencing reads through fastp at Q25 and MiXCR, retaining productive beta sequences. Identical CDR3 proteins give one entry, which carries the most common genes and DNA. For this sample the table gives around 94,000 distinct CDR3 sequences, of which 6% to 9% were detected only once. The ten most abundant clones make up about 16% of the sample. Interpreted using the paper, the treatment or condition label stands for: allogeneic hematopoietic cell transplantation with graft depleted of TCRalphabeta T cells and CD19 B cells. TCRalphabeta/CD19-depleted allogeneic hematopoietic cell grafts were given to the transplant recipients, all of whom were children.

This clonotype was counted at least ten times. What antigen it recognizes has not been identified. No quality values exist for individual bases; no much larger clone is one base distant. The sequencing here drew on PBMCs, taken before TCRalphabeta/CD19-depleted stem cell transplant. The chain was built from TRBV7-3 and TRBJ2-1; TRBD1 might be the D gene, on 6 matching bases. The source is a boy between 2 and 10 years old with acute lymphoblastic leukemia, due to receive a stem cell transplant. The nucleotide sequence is TGTGCCAGCAGCACCAACCCGGGGTTAGACAGGCCGTGGAATGAGCAGTTCTTC. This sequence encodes CASSTNPGLDRPWNEQFF.